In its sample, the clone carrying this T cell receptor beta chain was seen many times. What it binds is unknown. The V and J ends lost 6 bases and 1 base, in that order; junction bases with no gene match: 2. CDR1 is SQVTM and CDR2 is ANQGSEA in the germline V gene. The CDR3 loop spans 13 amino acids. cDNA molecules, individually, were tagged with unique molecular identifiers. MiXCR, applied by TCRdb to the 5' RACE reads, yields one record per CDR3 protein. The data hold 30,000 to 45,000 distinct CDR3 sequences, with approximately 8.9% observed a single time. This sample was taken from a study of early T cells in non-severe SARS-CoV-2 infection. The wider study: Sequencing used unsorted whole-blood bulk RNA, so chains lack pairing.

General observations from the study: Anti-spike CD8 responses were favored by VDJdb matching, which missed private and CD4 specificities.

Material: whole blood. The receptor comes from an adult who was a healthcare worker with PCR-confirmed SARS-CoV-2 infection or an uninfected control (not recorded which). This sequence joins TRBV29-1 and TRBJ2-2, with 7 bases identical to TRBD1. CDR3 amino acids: CSVGTENTGELFF. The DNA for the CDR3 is TGCAGCGTCGGGACAGAGAACACCGGGGAGCTGTTTTTT.